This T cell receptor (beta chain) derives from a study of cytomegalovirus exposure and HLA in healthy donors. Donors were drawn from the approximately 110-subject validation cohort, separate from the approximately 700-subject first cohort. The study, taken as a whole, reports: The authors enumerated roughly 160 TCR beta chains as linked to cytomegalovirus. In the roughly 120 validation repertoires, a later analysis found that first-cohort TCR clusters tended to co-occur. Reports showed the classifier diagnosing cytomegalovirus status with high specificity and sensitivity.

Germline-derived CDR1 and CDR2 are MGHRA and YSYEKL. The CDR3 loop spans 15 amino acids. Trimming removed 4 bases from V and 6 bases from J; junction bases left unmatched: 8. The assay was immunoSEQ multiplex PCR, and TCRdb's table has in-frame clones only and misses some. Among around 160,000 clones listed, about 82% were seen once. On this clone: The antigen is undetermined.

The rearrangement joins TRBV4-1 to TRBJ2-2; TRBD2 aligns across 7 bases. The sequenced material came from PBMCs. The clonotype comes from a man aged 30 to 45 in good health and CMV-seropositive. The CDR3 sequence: CASSPWTSEAGELFF. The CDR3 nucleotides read TGCGCCAGCAGCCCCTGGACTAGTGAGGCCGGGGAGCTGTTTTTT.